The source of this T cell receptor beta chain is a study of blood T cell repertoires in COVID-19. Background on the study: The United States, Italy and Spain were the sources of the acute and convalescent COVID-19 samples. PBMCs, B-cell-depleted T cells, or T cells were the source of the cDNA or gDNA that made up the material.

Seattle enrolled patients during active infection and tracked them longitudinally. Authors' analysis steps: It was from reference gene primer amplification that nucleated cell counts were estimated. TCRdb's table, derived via immunoSEQ multiplex PCR, lists solely in-frame clones and lacks some. D and trimming come from the DNA, and the V and J calls and clone size come from that table. The data show 230,000 or so clones, 80% to 90% seen once. This clone was recorded at least ten times. Trimming removed 3 bases from V and 4 bases from J, with 18 bases in between. The CDR3 is made up of 17 amino acids. CDR1 and CDR2 (germline): LGHNA, YNFKEQ.

The gene calls are TRBV4-2 and TRBJ2-2; D might be TRBD1 (5 bases). The sequence derives from a woman aged 80 or older with COVID-19, enrolled during active disease. Sequencing input: peripheral blood. The CDR3 protein is CASSHPPGSLGTGELFF. CDR3 nucleotides: TGTGCCAGCAGCCACCCCCCAGGGTCATTGGGCACCGGGGAGCTGTTTTTT.